These 28 T cell receptor beta chains originate from one sample sequenced in a study of PD-1 blockade in classical Hodgkin lymphoma. The time point denotes: newly diagnosed, previously untreated cHL patient sample. Thawed PBMCs were the source of CD4+ T cells, purified by magnetic negative selection. Clones were sequenced by immunoSEQ multiplex PCR, and TCRdb holds only the in-frame ones, with some missing. This sample has about 35,000 clones, with around nine tenths found just once. Material for sequencing was CD4+ T cells from blood. Receptors originate from a human donor with classical Hodgkin lymphoma.

The chain carries TRBV7-9 and TRBJ2-1; TRBD2 agrees at 7 bases. The CDR3 is 17 amino acids. Trimming at V came to 6 bases and at J to 4 bases, leaving 15 bases not matched to a gene. CDR1 and CDR2 from the germline V gene are SEHNR and FQNEAQ (reference sequence). The CDR3 sequence is CASRSGWMASGYNEQFF. The CDR3, as DNA: TGTGCCAGCAGATCAGGGTGGATGGCTAGCGGATACAATGAGCAGTTCTTC.

The chain uses TRBV5-6 and TRBJ2-2; 8 bases fit TRBD1. This CDR3 spans 16 amino acids. Germline V gives CDR1 SGHDT, CDR2 YYEEEE. V shed 5 bases and J 6 bases; nucleotides not matched to a gene: 12. In DNA, the CDR3 is TGTGCCAGCAGTCGTGGGGGTCAGGGGGCTGCCGGGGAGCTGTTTTTT. Translating it yields CASSRGGQGAAGELFF.

The chain combines TRBV4-2 with TRBJ2-3; TRBD2 matches 8 bases. From germline, CDR1 is LGHNA and CDR2 YNFKEQ. CDR3 size: 19 residues. V was clipped by 1 base and J by 2 bases; unmatched bases: 14. CDR3: CASSQVTRGGSTFTDTQYF. The CDR3 region has the DNA TGTGCCAGCAGCCAAGTTACCCGGGGGGGCTCAACCTTCACAGATACGCAGTATTTT.

The rearrangement uses TRBV10-1 and TRBJ2-1; 8 nucleotides match TRBD2. This CDR3 is built from 15 residues. Germline-derived CDR1 and CDR2 are WNHNN and SYGVQD (reference sequence). The junction had 6 bases not matched to a gene; V was cut back by 6 bases and J by 2 bases. The CDR3 DNA follows: TGCGCCAGCAGCCCCTTTAGCGGGGCCTACAATGAGCAGTTCTTC. Amino acids: CASSPFSGAYNEQFF.

CDR3 residues: CASSLNGFYSEQYF. CDR3 DNA sequence: TGTGCCAGCAGCCTTAACGGTTTTTACAGCGAGCAGTACTTC. V is TRBV6-1 and J is TRBJ2-7, with D uncertain. Germline CDR1 is MNHNS and CDR2 is SASEGT. V gave up 6 bases and J gave up 6 bases, with 18 bases separating them. The CDR3 extends over 14 amino acids.

This clone has only one observation. The chain combines TRBV2 with TRBJ2-7, with 8 positions matching TRBD1. CDR1 and CDR2 from the germline V gene are SNHLY and FYNNEI. The CDR3 runs 14 residues. Trimming cost V 6 bases and J 3 bases; bases outside gene matches: 7. CDR3: CASSPRTGIYEQYF. The CDR3 bases are TGTGCCAGCAGCCCCCGGACAGGGATCTACGAGCAGTACTTC.

The chain employs TRBV5-1 and TRBJ2-5, with TRBD2 matching over 8 bases. The CDR3 totals 14 residues. V was clipped by 4 bases and J by 1 base; unmatched bases: 3. Germline V lookup: CDR1 SGHRS, CDR2 YFSETQ. CDR3 sequence: CASSGTSGQETQYF. CDR3 sequence (DNA): TGCGCCAGCAGCGGTACTAGCGGCCAAGAGACCCAGTACTTC.

The chain has TRBV2 and TRBJ1-4, with a weak D call TRBD1 (6 bases). This CDR3 has 14 amino acids. The germline V gene encodes CDR1 SNHLY and CDR2 FYNNEI. The ends were cut back, 7 bases at V and 3 bases at J, with 12 bases in the middle. CDR3 region: CASIGTRANEKLFF. In DNA, the CDR3 is TGTGCCAGCATTGGGACAAGGGCTAATGAAAAACTGTTTTTT.

The chain couples TRBV11-2 to TRBJ2-1; no reliable D call. V lost 0 bases, J lost 5 bases, and 5 bases lay in between. The CDR3 is 13 residues long. The germline gives CDR1 SGHAT, CDR2 FQNNGV. CDR3 region: CASSLDRDNEQFF. CDR3 nucleotides: TGTGCCAGCAGCTTAGATCGCGACAATGAGCAGTTCTTC.

The chain uses TRBV7-9 and TRBJ1-1, with D uncertain. The germline V gene encodes CDR1 SEHNR and CDR2 FQNEAQ (reference sequence). The CDR3 sequence is 12 residues long. V lost 5 bases, J lost 10 bases, and 14 bases lay in between. The CDR3 is CASSPSPNVAFF. Written as DNA, the CDR3 is TGTGCCAGCAGCCCAAGCCCAAACGTAGCTTTCTTT.

The rearrangement joins TRBV7-3 to TRBJ2-5, with D uncertain. This CDR3 comprises 14 residues. Deletions cut 4 bases from V and 5 bases from J, with 14 bases between. Germline CDR1 reads SGHTA; CDR2 reads FQGTGA. Here the CDR3 reads CASSSGGSGETQYF. CDR3 DNA sequence: TGTGCCAGCAGCTCCGGTGGGTCCGGTGAGACCCAGTACTTC.

The chain links TRBV11-3 to TRBJ2-1, with D possibly being TRBD2 (6 bases). The CDR3 totals 15 residues. The germline V and J ends were trimmed by 1 base and 7 bases, with 14 bases remaining between them. Germline V gene sequence: CDR1 SGHNT, CDR2 YENEEA. As DNA, the CDR3 is TGTGCCAGCAGCTTAGGGGGGGAGGTGATTAATGAGCAGTTCTTC. This gives the protein CASSLGGEVINEQFF.

The chain carries TRBV12-1 and TRBJ1-2; the table's D gene call, TRBD1, was not cross checked with the DNA. TRBV12-1 is an annotated pseudogene. The CDR3 runs 15 residues. The CDR3 nucleotides are TGTGCCAGCCGGATGGTGCGGGACAGAAGTTATGGCTACACCTTC. Translated: CASRMVRDRSYGYTF.

The chain recombines TRBV5-1 with TRBJ2-5; either TRBD1 or TRBD2 may fit D (5 bases each). Trimming removed 3 bases at V and 8 bases at J, with 8 bases between. The germline V gene encodes CDR1 SGHRS and CDR2 YFSETQ. This CDR3 region has 11 residues. The CDR3: CASSSRGTQYF. The CDR3 region has the DNA TGCGCCAGCAGCTCGAGGGGAACCCAGTACTTC.

The chain is built from TRBV6-5 and TRBJ1-1; 9 bases agree with TRBD1. The CDR3 is made up of 15 amino acids. The V gene's germline CDR1 is MNHEY and CDR2 SVGAGI. J gave up 2 bases and V 2 bases, and 3 bases lay outside the gene matches. The CDR3 DNA reads TGTGCCAGCAGTTACGGGACAGGGCATAACACTGAAGCTTTCTTT. Its protein product is CASSYGTGHNTEAFF.

This clone was observed a handful of times. The chain combines TRBV5-1 with TRBJ1-5, with D perhaps TRBD1 (5 bases). V was shortened by 5 bases and J by 5 bases, with 11 bases between the two germline ends. The CDR3 totals 13 residues. Per the germline V gene, CDR1 is SGHRS and CDR2 is YFSETQ. CDR3 nucleotides: TGCGCCAGCAGGCCGGACATCTATCAGCCCCAGCATTTT. It encodes CASRPDIYQPQHF.

This chain joins TRBV6-1 and TRBJ1-6, with 7 bases lining up with TRBD1. CDR3 size: 14 residues. The germline CDR1 and CDR2 sequences are MNHNS and SASEGT. CDR3 nucleotide sequence: TGTGCTTCGACAGGGCGGTCCTATAATTCACCCCTCCACTTT. The encoded protein is CASTGRSYNSPLHF.

V gene TRBV30 combines with J gene TRBJ2-7; 7 bases are shared with TRBD1. Germline assignment: CDR1 GTSNPN and CDR2 SVGIG (reference sequence). The V and J ends lost 3 bases and 6 bases, in that order; junction bases with no gene match: 8. The CDR3 has 13 residues. The CDR3 DNA reads as TGTGCCTGGAGCCGACAGGGTATGGGCGAGCAGTACTTC. Residues: CAWSRQGMGEQYF.

DNA for the CDR3: TGTGCCAGTAGTCCTAGACAAGGGGGGGGCTACACCTTC. This translates into CASSPRQGGGYTF. This chain uses TRBV19 with TRBJ1-2; maybe TRBD1 (6 bases). The CDR3 contains 13 residues. V was pared by 5 bases and J by 8 bases, with 15 bases between. Germline V gives CDR1 LNHDA, CDR2 SQIVND (reference sequence).

This rearrangement joins TRBV2 to TRBJ1-1; TRBD1 might be the D (5 bases). The germline V gene encodes CDR1 SNHLY and CDR2 FYNNEI. V lost 2 bases and J 0 bases, leaving 10 bases between the germline ends. This CDR3 contains 15 residues. In DNA, the CDR3 is TGTGCCAGCAGTGAACGTGGGACGTTGAACACTGAAGCTTTCTTT. This translates into CASSERGTLNTEAFF.

This sequence joins TRBV28 and TRBJ1-5; D gene unclear. This CDR3 contains 15 residues. V lost 3 bases and J lost 3, with 12 bases in between. In germline, CDR1 is MDHEN, CDR2 SYDVKM. The CDR3: CASSFGQVINQPQHF. CDR3 DNA sequence: TGTGCCAGCAGTTTCGGTCAGGTTATCAATCAGCCCCAGCATTTT.

The chain couples TRBV11-2 to TRBJ1-6; the D gene is possibly TRBD1 (5 bases). Germline V lookup: CDR1 SGHAT, CDR2 FQNNGV. This CDR3 is 16 amino acids long. Trimming cost V 0 bases and J 9 bases, with 15 bases left between them. The CDR3 region is CASSLDLRGLSSPLHF. CDR3 nucleotides: TGTGCCAGCAGCTTAGATCTCCGGGGGTTGAGTTCACCCCTCCACTTT.

The rearrangement links TRBV5-1 to TRBJ1-2; no clear D. The length of the CDR3 is 15 residues. V was shortened by 0 bases and J by 4 bases, with 13 bases between the two germline ends. Germline-derived CDR1 and CDR2 are SGHRS and YFSETQ. The CDR3 sequence: CASSLAGGEAYGYTF. The CDR3 coding sequence is TGCGCCAGCAGCTTGGCCGGTGGGGAGGCCTATGGCTACACCTTC.

The CDR3 region is CASSYRRRLASAAETQYF. The CDR3 coding sequence is TGCGCCAGCAGCTACCGAAGACGGTTGGCTAGCGCTGCAGAGACCCAGTACTTC. The V and J genes are TRBV5-1 and TRBJ2-5; tentatively, D is TRBD2 (6 bases). CDR1 is SGHRS and CDR2 is YFSETQ in the germline V gene. V lost 3 bases, J lost 4 bases, and 25 bases lay in between. This CDR3 is built from 18 residues.

V is TRBV7-3 and J is TRBJ1-6; D ambiguous. V shed 1 base and J shed 9 bases, with 13 bases lying between them. The CDR3 loop spans 15 amino acids. The V gene's germline CDR1 is SGHTA and CDR2 FQGTGA. The CDR3 DNA reads TGTGCCAGCAGCTTAAGTGGAGAAAGGTTTTCACCCCTCCACTTT. Translated: CASSLSGERFSPLHF.

The chain links TRBV6-1 to TRBJ2-1; D not certain. CDR1 MNHNS and CDR2 SASEGT come from the germline V gene. V was pared by 0 bases and J by 3 bases, with 12 bases between. This CDR3 has 16 amino acids. DNA of the CDR3: TGTGCCAGCAGTGAAGCGAGGCAGGCTCTCTACAATGAGCAGTTCTTC. Translated, it gives CASSEARQALYNEQFF.

Only one count was recorded for this clone. The V call is TRBV18, the J call TRBJ2-3; 9 positions agree with TRBD2. CDR3 length: 17 residues. After removal of 3 bases from V and 0 bases from J, the junction contained 7 bases not matched to a gene. Germline V gene lookup returns CDR1 KGHSH and CDR2 LQKENI. The CDR3 loop is CASSPVREGRSTDTQYF. The CDR3 DNA follows: TGTGCCAGCTCACCCGTGCGGGAGGGCCGAAGCACAGATACGCAGTATTTT.

The chain uses TRBV9 and TRBJ2-3, with 7 bases that match TRBD1. Germline CDR1 reads SGDLS; CDR2 reads YYNGEE. The length of the CDR3 is 15 residues. V gave up 2 bases and J gave up 3 bases; unmatched junction bases: 6. The CDR3: CASSVLGQATDTQYF. The CDR3 DNA follows: TGTGCCAGCAGCGTGCTTGGACAGGCTACAGATACGCAGTATTTT.